A selection of T cell receptor beta chains follows, all from one sample in a study of shared clonotypes between healthy human individuals. TCRdb's copy holds only in-frame clones and misses some; the assay was immunoSEQ multiplex PCR. The sample lists 100,000 or so clones; approximately 70% were seen once. The sample comprised memory CD8+ T cells sorted from blood. These receptors originate from a woman aged 25 to 39 in good health. Each CDR3 is given with its conserved first and last residue. The D gene is left open where the match is weak. Size values are once, few and many counts, or a class for expanded clones, and some rows have none.

j_call: TRBJ2-1
cdr3_length: 19
d_call: TRBD2
v_call: TRBV28
clone_size: .
cdr3_nt: TGTGCCAGCAGTCGTGCCCCCCGCCGACTAGCGGGAGGGAACAATGAGCAGTTCTTC
cdr3_aa: CASSRAPRRLAGGNNEQFF

j_call: TRBJ1-2
cdr3_length: 13
d_call: .
v_call: TRBV23-1
clone_size: .
cdr3_nt: TGCGCCAGCAGTCAATCACGAGGGCATGGCTACACCTTC
cdr3_aa: CASSQSRGHGYTF

j_call: TRBJ1-5
cdr3_length: 15
d_call: .
v_call: TRBV27
clone_size: .
cdr3_nt: TGTGCCAGCAGTTTTGGTGGAAATAGCAATCAGCCCCAGCATTTT
cdr3_aa: CASSFGGNSNQPQHF

j_call: TRBJ2-7
cdr3_length: 16
d_call: .
v_call: TRBV21-1
clone_size: few
cdr3_nt: TGTGCCAGCAGCCAAATACGACAGGGGGTCACCTACGAGCAGTACTTC
cdr3_aa: CASSQIRQGVTYEQYF

j_call: TRBJ2-1
cdr3_length: 10
d_call: .
v_call: TRBV2
clone_size: few
cdr3_nt: TGTGCCAGCAAGGGTAATGAGCAGTTCTTC
cdr3_aa: CASKGNEQFF

j_call: TRBJ2-3
cdr3_length: 12
d_call: .
v_call: TRBV7-2
clone_size: .
cdr3_nt: TGTGCCAGCAGCCCTTACACAGATACGCAGTATTTT
cdr3_aa: CASSPYTDTQYF

j_call: TRBJ2-3
cdr3_length: 15
d_call: .
v_call: TRBV6-1
clone_size: .
cdr3_nt: TGTGCCAGCAGTGAAGTGTGGGGAGGCACAGATACGCAGTATTTT
cdr3_aa: CASSEVWGGTDTQYF

j_call: TRBJ2-1
cdr3_length: 15
d_call: .
v_call: TRBV6-4
clone_size: .
cdr3_nt: TGTGCCAGCAGCCCCGGGGCCGGCAGCTACAATGAGCAGTTCTTC
cdr3_aa: CASSPGAGSYNEQFF

j_call: TRBJ2-2
cdr3_length: 16
d_call: TRBD2
v_call: TRBV27
clone_size: .
cdr3_nt: TGTGCCAGCAGACCCGGGACTAGCGTAAACACCGGGGAGCTGTTTTTT
cdr3_aa: CASRPGTSVNTGELFF

j_call: TRBJ2-1
cdr3_length: 13
d_call: .
v_call: TRBV27
clone_size: .
cdr3_nt: TGTGCCAGCAGTTTTCGAGGGCCTCATGAGCAGTTCTTC
cdr3_aa: CASSFRGPHEQFF

j_call: TRBJ2-2
cdr3_length: 14
d_call: .
v_call: TRBV7-8
clone_size: .
cdr3_nt: TGTGCCAGCAGCTTAGCAGCGAACACCGGGGAGCTGTTTTTT
cdr3_aa: CASSLAANTGELFF

j_call: TRBJ1-1
cdr3_length: 12
d_call: .
v_call: TRBV6-1
clone_size: .
cdr3_nt: TGTGCCGGAGGGCCCCTGGACACTGAAGCTTTCTTT
cdr3_aa: CAGGPLDTEAFF

j_call: TRBJ2-6
cdr3_length: 15
d_call: .
v_call: TRBV5-6
clone_size: .
cdr3_nt: TGTGCCAGCAGCGGGATTTTCTCTGGGGCCAACGTCCTGACTTTC
cdr3_aa: CASSGIFSGANVLTF

j_call: TRBJ2-7
cdr3_length: 19
d_call: TRBD2
v_call: TRBV9
clone_size: .
cdr3_nt: TGTGCCAGCAGCCTCGGGGCCGGGACTAGCGGCCAACTTCCAGAGGGGCAGTACTTC
cdr3_aa: CASSLGAGTSGQLPEGQYF

j_call: TRBJ2-1
cdr3_length: 14
d_call: .
v_call: TRBV7-3
clone_size: .
cdr3_nt: TGTGCCAGCAGCCTTCTGACTAGATCCGATGAGCAGTTCTTC
cdr3_aa: CASSLLTRSDEQFF

j_call: TRBJ1-2
cdr3_length: 13
d_call: TRBD1
v_call: TRBV5-6
clone_size: .
cdr3_nt: TGTGCCAGCAGCCTGACAGGGTTCGATGGCTACACCTTC
cdr3_aa: CASSLTGFDGYTF

j_call: TRBJ1-3
cdr3_length: 15
d_call: .
v_call: TRBV2
clone_size: .
cdr3_nt: TGTGCCAGCAGTGGGTCCCGGGCAGAACGAAACACCATATATTTT
cdr3_aa: CASSGSRAERNTIYF

j_call: TRBJ1-2
cdr3_length: 12
d_call: .
v_call: TRBV5-1
clone_size: few
cdr3_nt: TGCGCCAGCAGCTCCGGGGACAACGGCTACACCTTC
cdr3_aa: CASSSGDNGYTF

j_call: TRBJ2-7
cdr3_length: 15
d_call: TRBD2
v_call: TRBV6-1
clone_size: .
cdr3_nt: TGTGCCAGCAGTAGGACTAGCGGGAGCGCAGACGAGCAGTACTTC
cdr3_aa: CASSRTSGSADEQYF

j_call: TRBJ2-1
cdr3_length: 13
d_call: .
v_call: TRBV5-1
clone_size: .
cdr3_nt: TGCGCCAGCAGCCCAGTGATGGGCCATGAGCAGTTCTTC
cdr3_aa: CASSPVMGHEQFF

j_call: TRBJ2-7
cdr3_length: 15
d_call: .
v_call: TRBV6-6
clone_size: .
cdr3_nt: TGTGCCAGCAGTTACACCTCCAGGCCCGAGGACGAGCAGTACTTC
cdr3_aa: CASSYTSRPEDEQYF

j_call: TRBJ2-3
cdr3_length: 16
d_call: .
v_call: TRBV28
clone_size: .
cdr3_nt: TGTGCCAGCAGTCCGCGCCTGAGGGGCGTAGATGGTACGCAGTATTTT
cdr3_aa: CASSPRLRGVDGTQYF

j_call: TRBJ2-3
cdr3_length: 17
d_call: TRBD1
v_call: TRBV4-2
clone_size: few
cdr3_nt: TGTGCCAGCAGCCCTTCGCCGGGCAGGGGGTACACAGATACGCAGTATTTT
cdr3_aa: CASSPSPGRGYTDTQYF

j_call: TRBJ2-5
cdr3_length: 15
d_call: TRBD1
v_call: TRBV5-1
clone_size: .
cdr3_nt: TGCGCCAGCAGCTTGGGGACAGGGGGCAAAGAGACCCAGTACTTC
cdr3_aa: CASSLGTGGKETQYF

j_call: TRBJ2-1
cdr3_length: 13
d_call: .
v_call: TRBV19
clone_size: many
cdr3_nt: TGTGCCAGTAGTATGTGGCAGTACAATGAGCAGTTCTTC
cdr3_aa: CASSMWQYNEQFF

j_call: TRBJ2-2
cdr3_length: 12
d_call: .
v_call: TRBV29-1
clone_size: .
cdr3_nt: TGCAGCGTTGGTTATCACACCGGGGAGCTGTTTTTT
cdr3_aa: CSVGYHTGELFF

j_call: TRBJ1-5
cdr3_length: 15
d_call: .
v_call: TRBV13
clone_size: .
cdr3_nt: TGTGCCAGCAGCTTCTACAGGGAGGAACATCAGCCCCAGCATTTT
cdr3_aa: CASSFYREEHQPQHF

j_call: TRBJ1-3
cdr3_length: 18
d_call: TRBD1
v_call: TRBV5-1
clone_size: .
cdr3_nt: TGCGCCAGCAGCTTAAAGGGACAGGCCTTTTTCTCTGGAAACACCATATATTTT
cdr3_aa: CASSLKGQAFFSGNTIYF

j_call: TRBJ1-3
cdr3_length: 14
d_call: .
v_call: TRBV28
clone_size: .
cdr3_nt: TGTGCCAGGGCCCAAAGGGGATCTGGAAACACCATATATTTT
cdr3_aa: CARAQRGSGNTIYF

j_call: TRBJ2-5
cdr3_length: 16
d_call: .
v_call: TRBV7-6
clone_size: few
cdr3_nt: TGTGCCAGCAGCCGTACCCAGGCTGGGGCTCAGCAGACCCAGTACTTC
cdr3_aa: CASSRTQAGAQQTQYF

j_call: TRBJ2-7
cdr3_length: 13
d_call: .
v_call: TRBV11-2
clone_size: .
cdr3_nt: TGTGCCAGCAGCTTAGCGGTCCTTCGGGAGCAGTACTTC
cdr3_aa: CASSLAVLREQYF

j_call: TRBJ2-5
cdr3_length: 15
d_call: .
v_call: TRBV5-1
clone_size: .
cdr3_nt: TGCGCCAGCAGCTTGCTGGGGGTAGGAGAGGAGACCCAGTACTTC
cdr3_aa: CASSLLGVGEETQYF

j_call: TRBJ2-1
cdr3_length: 14
d_call: TRBD2
v_call: TRBV4-2
clone_size: .
cdr3_nt: TGTGCCAGCAGCCAGGGAAGGGAGGGGAATGAGCAGTTCTTC
cdr3_aa: CASSQGREGNEQFF

j_call: TRBJ2-2
cdr3_length: 15
d_call: .
v_call: TRBV30
clone_size: .
cdr3_nt: TGTGCCTGGAGAGGTGACCCACCCTCCCCCGGGGAGCTGTTTTTT
cdr3_aa: CAWRGDPPSPGELFF

j_call: TRBJ2-5
cdr3_length: 11
d_call: .
v_call: TRBV28
clone_size: once
cdr3_nt: TGTGCCAGCAGTTTTTCGAGGACCCAGTACTTC
cdr3_aa: CASSFSRTQYF

j_call: TRBJ2-6
cdr3_length: 18
d_call: TRBD2
v_call: TRBV27
clone_size: .
cdr3_nt: TGTGCCAGCAGTTTAACTAGCGGGAGGTACTCTGGGGCCAACGTCCTGACTTTC
cdr3_aa: CASSLTSGRYSGANVLTF

j_call: TRBJ2-6
cdr3_length: 14
d_call: .
v_call: TRBV19
clone_size: .
cdr3_nt: TGTGCCAGTTTAGAGGGCTCTGGGGCCAACGTCCTGACTTTC
cdr3_aa: CASLEGSGANVLTF

j_call: TRBJ2-7
cdr3_length: 14
d_call: TRBD2
v_call: TRBV5-6
clone_size: .
cdr3_nt: TGTGCCAGCAGCTTGGGAGCGGGAGCGTCCGAGCAGTACTTC
cdr3_aa: CASSLGAGASEQYF

j_call: TRBJ1-1
cdr3_length: 15
d_call: TRBD1
v_call: TRBV25-1
clone_size: .
cdr3_nt: TGTGCCAGCAGTGGGGAATCAGGGGGGTACACTGAAGCTTTCTTT
cdr3_aa: CASSGESGGYTEAFF

j_call: TRBJ1-2
cdr3_length: 12
d_call: TRBD1
v_call: TRBV2
clone_size: few
cdr3_nt: TGTGCCAGCGTAACAGGGGGATATGGCTACACCTTC
cdr3_aa: CASVTGGYGYTF

j_call: TRBJ2-1
cdr3_length: 14
d_call: .
v_call: TRBV28
clone_size: .
cdr3_nt: TGTGCCAGCAGGGTGAGGGGGGGTTACAATGAGCAGTTCTTC
cdr3_aa: CASRVRGGYNEQFF

j_call: TRBJ1-5
cdr3_length: 18
d_call: .
v_call: TRBV15
clone_size: few
cdr3_nt: TGTGCCACCAGCGGGGGAAGCAATGGGGATATTGGGAATCAGCCCCAGCATTTT
cdr3_aa: CATSGGSNGDIGNQPQHF

j_call: TRBJ2-7
cdr3_length: 17
d_call: TRBD1
v_call: TRBV5-6
clone_size: .
cdr3_nt: TGTGCCAGCAGCTTGGCGGGACAGGGGCTTTTTTCCTACGAGCAGTACTTC
cdr3_aa: CASSLAGQGLFSYEQYF